This T cell receptor (beta chain) was found in a study of cytomegalovirus exposure and HLA in healthy donors. Study-wide findings and caveats: Rare sequences made up most TCRs, while some public TCRs were found in many donors.

Points on this clone: Its antigen is not known.

Profiling relied on immunoSEQ multiplex PCR, and the TCRdb table lists in-frame clones only, not all of them. The sample contains about 64,000 clones, 95% of which appear only once. The donors were members of the roughly 120-subject validation cohort (separate from the roughly 660-subject first cohort). Germline V CDR1 and CDR2: SGHDN, FVKESK. Trimming took 3 bases from V and 5 from J; bases not matched to a gene: 2. This CDR3 spans 15 amino acids. Sequenced: PBMCs. The sequence was obtained from a woman under 30 in good health and CMV-seropositive. The gene calls are TRBV14 and TRBJ2-5, with 14 bases matching TRBD2. The CDR3, as DNA: TGTGCCAGCAGCCAGGGACTAGCGGGAGTTGAGACCCAGTACTTC. Residues: CASSQGLAGVETQYF. Full variable domain (rest looked up from reference TRBV14 and TRBJ2-5): EAGVTQFPSHSVIEKGQTVTLRCDPISGHDNLYWYRRVMGKEIKFLLHFVKESKQDESGMPNNRFLAERTGGTYSTLKVQPAELEDSGVYFCASSQGLAGVETQYFGPGTRLLVL.